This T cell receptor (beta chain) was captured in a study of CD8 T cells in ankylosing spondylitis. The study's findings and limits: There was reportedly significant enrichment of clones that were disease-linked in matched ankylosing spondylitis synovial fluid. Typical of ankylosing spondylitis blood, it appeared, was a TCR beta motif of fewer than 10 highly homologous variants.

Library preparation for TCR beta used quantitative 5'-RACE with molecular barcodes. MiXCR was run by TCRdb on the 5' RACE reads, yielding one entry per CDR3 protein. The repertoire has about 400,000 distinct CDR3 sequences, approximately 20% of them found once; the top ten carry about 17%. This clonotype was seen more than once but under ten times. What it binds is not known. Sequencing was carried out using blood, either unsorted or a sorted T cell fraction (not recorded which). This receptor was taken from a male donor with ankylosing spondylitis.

The CDR3 DNA reads TGTGCCAGCAGTTACAACAGCCTCTCTGGAAACACCATATATTTT. Its protein is CASSYNSLSGNTIYF. The genes are TRBV6-5 and TRBJ1-3, with no clear D. This CDR3 spans 15 amino acids. Germline-derived CDR1 and CDR2 are MNHEY and SVGAGI. The germline V and J ends were trimmed by 2 bases and 0 bases, with 8 bases remaining between them.